This is a list of T cell receptor beta chains from one sample in a study of blood T cell repertoires in COVID-19. Some clones are missing from TCRdb's copy, which holds only in-frame ones; the method was immunoSEQ multiplex PCR. The sample holds around 100,000 clones, approximately 92% seen once. The material sequenced was peripheral blood. The receptors originated from a man aged 50 to 60 with active COVID-19. CDR3s include the opening cysteine and the closing phenylalanine or tryptophan. A D gene is named only where the DNA matches it firmly. Not every row has a clone size; where given, it reads once, few, many or a size class.

D gene,V gene,J gene,clone size,CDR3 protein,CDR3 DNA
-,TRBV5-1,TRBJ2-3,-,CASSIAGQTTDTQYF,TGCGCCAGCAGCATCGCAGGGCAAACCACAGATACGCAGTATTTT
TRBD1,TRBV3-1/TRBV3-2,TRBJ2-1,-,CASSPGQARSSYNEQFF,TGTGCCAGCAGCCCCGGACAGGCGCGCAGCTCCTACAATGAGCAGTTCTTC
-,TRBV27,TRBJ1-1,-,CASSLYRGQNTEAFF,TGTGCCAGCAGTTTATATAGGGGCCAGAACACTGAAGCTTTCTTT
TRBD1,TRBV6-5,TRBJ1-1,-,CASRLTGGRAFF,TGTGCCAGCAGGTTGACAGGGGGCCGAGCTTTCTTT
-,TRBV2,TRBJ1-1,-,CASSAVESGTEAFF,TGTGCCAGCAGTGCAGTCGAATCTGGCACTGAAGCTTTCTTT
TRBD2,TRBV24-1,TRBJ2-4,-,CATSAGAGGSLAKNIQYF,TGTGCCACCAGTGCCGGGGCGGGGGGCTCTCTAGCCAAAAACATTCAGTACTTC
TRBD2,TRBV19,TRBJ2-1,-,CASSIRGLAGVRYNEQFF,TGTGCCAGTAGTATTCGGGGACTAGCGGGAGTCCGGTACAATGAGCAGTTCTTC
TRBD1,TRBV6-5,TRBJ1-1,-,CASSYDRGHEAFF,TGTGCCAGCAGTTATGACAGGGGACATGAAGCTTTCTTT
TRBD2,TRBV7-3,TRBJ2-1,-,CASSYSSSGDRQFF,TGTGCCAGCAGCTACTCATCAAGCGGGGATCGACAGTTCTTC
-,TRBV12-5,TRBJ1-1,-,CASGFGTKGDMGNTEAFF,TGTGCTAGTGGTTTTGGGACCAAAGGGGACATGGGGAACACTGAAGCTTTCTTT
-,TRBV14,TRBJ2-6,once,CASSITSGANVLTF,TGTGCCAGCAGCATCACTTCTGGGGCCAACGTCCTGACTTTC
-,TRBV9,TRBJ2-2,-,CASSVAPGEHQDGELFF,TGTGCCAGCAGCGTAGCTCCGGGGGAGCACCAAGACGGGGAGCTGTTTTTT
-,TRBV5-1,TRBJ2-2,-,CASSLGDIRTGELFF,TGCGCCAGCAGCTTGGGTGACATCCGCACCGGGGAGCTGTTTTTT
-,TRBV19,TRBJ2-2,-,CASSFTGSTGELFF,TGTGCCAGTAGTTTTACAGGGTCCACCGGGGAGCTGTTTTTT
-,TRBV5-1,TRBJ1-2,-,CASSREGSGSGYTF,TGCGCCAGCAGCCGGGAGGGTTCAGGGTCTGGCTACACCTTC
-,TRBV7-2,TRBJ2-1,-,CASSLATSFEQFF,TGTGCCAGCAGCTTAGCGACTAGTTTTGAGCAGTTCTTC
TRBD1,TRBV9,TRBJ1-6,-,CASSATGDNSPLHF,TGTGCCAGCAGCGCCACAGGGGATAATTCACCCCTCCACTTT
-,TRBV19,TRBJ1-1,-,CASSSMTAEAFF,TGTGCCAGTAGTTCTATGACAGCTGAAGCTTTCTTT
-,TRBV28,TRBJ1-2,-,CASSPPGVDGYTF,TGTGCCAGCAGTCCGCCGGGGGTAGATGGCTACACCTTC
TRBD2,TRBV15,TRBJ2-5,-,CATSREVSGRVKYQETQYF,TGTGCCACCAGCAGAGAGGTTAGCGGGAGGGTAAAGTACCAAGAGACCCAGTACTTC
TRBD1,TRBV11-2,TRBJ1-6,-,CASSPRQGAGGNSPLHF,TGTGCCAGCAGCCCACGACAGGGGGCGGGCGGGAATTCACCCCTCCACTTT
TRBD1,TRBV28,TRBJ1-6,-,CASSSGQGPNSPLHF,TGTGCCAGCAGCTCCGGACAGGGGCCCAATTCACCCCTCCACTTT
-,TRBV7-8,TRBJ1-2,-,CASSLGTAANYGYTF,TGTGCCAGCAGCTTAGGGACAGCTGCTAACTATGGCTACACCTTC
-,TRBV10-2,TRBJ1-1,-,CASLSYTEAFF,TGCGCCAGCCTCTCGTACACTGAAGCTTTCTTT
-,TRBV27,TRBJ1-5,-,CASSLRTNQPQHF,TGTGCCAGCAGTTTGAGAACCAATCAGCCCCAGCATTTT
TRBD2,TRBV5-1,TRBJ2-1,-,CASSVGTSGRVGEQFF,TGCGCCAGCAGCGTGGGGACTAGCGGGAGGGTTGGTGAGCAGTTCTTC
TRBD2,TRBV5-1,TRBJ2-1,-,CASSAASGTNEQFF,TGCGCCAGCAGCGCGGCTAGCGGGACCAATGAGCAGTTCTTC
-,TRBV19,TRBJ1-1,-,CASSATANTEAFF,TGTGCCAGTAGTGCGACAGCGAACACTGAAGCTTTCTTT
-,TRBV11-2,TRBJ1-2,once,CASSLGVGEAGRTYGYTF,TGTGCCAGCAGCCTAGGGGTAGGGGAAGCAGGGAGGACCTATGGCTACACCTTC
TRBD1,TRBV7-8,TRBJ2-2,-,CASSWGTGGNTGELFF,TGTGCCAGCAGCTGGGGAACAGGGGGGAACACCGGGGAGCTGTTTTTT
-,TRBV27,TRBJ1-6,-,CASTREGVNSPLHF,TGTGCCAGCACCAGGGAGGGGGTTAATTCACCCCTCCACTTT
-,TRBV29-1,TRBJ1-2,-,CSVEFQDTFYGYTF,TGCAGCGTTGAATTCCAGGACACTTTTTATGGCTACACCTTC
-,TRBV9,TRBJ2-1,-,CASSVGRVSSYNEQFF,TGTGCCAGCAGCGTAGGTCGAGTGAGCTCCTACAATGAGCAGTTCTTC
TRBD2,TRBV19,TRBJ2-1,-,CASSIFGMASGANEQFF,TGTGCCAGTAGTATTTTCGGGATGGCTAGCGGAGCCAATGAGCAGTTCTTC
TRBD2,TRBV18,TRBJ2-7,-,CASSSAGGSSYEQYF,TGTGCCAGCTCTTCAGCGGGAGGGAGCTCCTACGAGCAGTACTTC
-,TRBV28,TRBJ2-3,-,CASSFLEGGKTDTQYF,TGTGCCAGCAGTTTCCTCGAGGGAGGAAAGACAGATACGCAGTATTTT
TRBD1,TRBV6-5,TRBJ2-5,-,CASTNTGVETQYF,TGTGCCAGCACCAACACAGGGGTGGAGACCCAGTACTTC
-,TRBV30,TRBJ1-2,few,CASTPTVRDGYTF,TGTGCCTCTACCCCGACAGTTAGGGATGGCTACACCTTC
-,TRBV28,TRBJ2-5,-,CASSHQSQRETQYF,TGTGCCAGCAGCCATCAAAGCCAGAGGGAGACCCAGTACTTC
-,TRBV28,TRBJ2-7,-,CASSLYGAREQYF,TGTGCCAGCAGTTTATATGGGGCTCGCGAGCAGTACTTC
TRBD1,TRBV9,TRBJ2-6,-,CASSDRTGRPGANVLTF,TGTGCCAGCAGCGACAGGACAGGGAGACCTGGGGCCAACGTCCTGACTTTC
-,TRBV2,TRBJ1-1,once,CASRWGGGAEAFF,TGTGCCAGCAGGTGGGGGGGAGGGGCTGAAGCTTTCTTT
TRBD2,TRBV24-1,TRBJ2-7,-,CATSESSGTHEQYF,TGTGCCACCAGTGAATCTAGCGGGACTCACGAGCAGTACTTC
TRBD1,TRBV3-1/TRBV3-2,TRBJ1-1,-,CASSKNRGNTEAFF,TGTGCCAGCAGCAAAAACAGGGGTAACACTGAAGCTTTCTTT
-,TRBV2,TRBJ1-1,-,CASTAQGPTEAFF,TGTGCCAGCACTGCACAGGGACCCACTGAAGCTTTCTTT
TRBD1,TRBV5-4,TRBJ2-3,-,CASSPDRNTDTQYF,TGTGCCAGCAGCCCGGACAGGAACACAGATACGCAGTATTTT